These 15 T cell receptor beta chains share one sample of origin, sequenced in a study of tissue T cells after allogeneic stem cell transplantation. Profiling relied on immunoSEQ multiplex PCR, and the TCRdb table lists in-frame clones only, not all of them. The sample includes roughly 45,000 clones, 73% of them seen just once. Sequenced input: sorted cells pooled from one or two spleens. The receptor source for this set is a pool of C57BL/6 mice in good health.

Comments on this clone: The listed genes are named as in mouse. The read ends 1 residue before the CDR3 terminus; that terminus is restored from the germline J gene. The chain links TRBV5 to TRBJ2-5; 11 bases fit TRBD2. V lost 4 bases to trimming and J lost 2 bases; unmatched junction nucleotides: 2. This CDR3 is 15 amino acids long. Germline lookup yields CDR1 LGHNA and CDR2 YNLKQL (reference sequence). CDR3 in amino acids: CASSLGTGGQDTQYF. The CDR3 DNA, read in part, is TGTGCCAGCAGCCTTGGGACTGGGGGCCAAGACACCCAGTAC.

A word on this clone: Mouse germline and gene names are used. Coverage ceases 1 residue before the CDR3 finishes, and the germline J gene fills in the end. This chain uses TRBV31 with TRBJ2-5; 9 bases match TRBD2. This CDR3 contains 15 residues. Unmatched junction bases numbered 1, after V lost 0 bases and J lost 0 bases. CDR1 GKSSPN and CDR2 SITVG come from the germline V gene. CDR3: CAWSLTGGNQDTQYF. Incomplete CDR3 DNA: TGTGCCTGGAGTCTGACTGGGGGTAACCAAGACACCCAGTAC.

About this clone itself: Here the gene names and germline are mouse. The read comes to an end 1 residue before the CDR3 does, leaving the germline J gene to fill in the end. The chain employs TRBV16 and TRBJ2-5; 8 bases map to TRBD2. Unmatched junction bases numbered 3, after V lost 7 bases and J lost 3 bases. This CDR3 region has 13 residues. The germline V gene encodes CDR1 SGHSA and CDR2 FRNQAP. CDR3 DNA (partial): TGTGCAAGCATGTACTGGGGGCAAGACACCCAGTAC. Protein: CASMYWGQDTQY. The whole CDR3 protein is CASMYWGQDTQYF.

As for this clone: Gene names are mouse gene names. The read comes to an end 1 residue before the CDR3 does, leaving the germline J gene to fill in the end. This chain links TRBV19 with TRBJ1-1; D not resolved. This CDR3 has 12 residues. Germline values: CDR1 FNHDT, CDR2 SITEND (reference sequence). V was shortened by 2 bases and J by 2 bases, with 4 bases between the two germline ends. The sequenced part of the CDR3 DNA is TGTGCCAGCAGTATTCACAACACAGAAGTCTTC. Translation gives CASSIHNTEVF. In full, the CDR3 is CASSIHNTEVFF. Full variable domain (rest looked up from reference TRBV19 and TRBJ1-1): GGIITQTPKFLIGQEGQKLTLKCQQNFNHDTMYWYRQDSGKGLRLIYYSITENDLQKGDLSEGYDASREKKSSFSLTVTSAQKNEMAVFLCASSIHNTEVFFGKGTRLTVV.

Details on this clone: The gene names given are mouse names. The read finishes 1 residue shy of the CDR3 end, and the germline J gene is used to complete it. The chain joins TRBV2 to TRBJ2-4; the D is unclear. This CDR3 is 14 amino acids long. V was shortened by 4 bases and J by 0 bases, with 8 bases between the two germline ends. Germline CDR1 and CDR2: LGHNA and YSYQKL. CDR3 residues: CASSPQASQNTLYF. The CDR3 bases that were read are TGTGCCAGCAGCCCCCAGGCTAGTCAAAACACCTTGTAC. Complete variable domain (other parts from reference TRBV2 and TRBJ2-4): DPKIIQKPKYLVAVTGSEKILICEQYLGHNAMYWYRQSAKKPLEFMFSYSYQKLMDNQTASSRFQPQSSKKNHLDLQITALKPDDSATYFCASSPQASQNTLYFGAGTRLSVL.

For this clone: Mouse gene names and germline throughout. From the germline J gene comes the end of the CDR3, since the read stops 1 residue before it. The chain employs TRBV13-3 and TRBJ1-3; 10 bases line up with TRBD1. Germline trimming cut 7 bases from V and 0 bases from J; bases unmatched to any gene: 1. The CDR3 covers 14 residues. The germline gives CDR1 NNHDY, CDR2 SYVADS. The chain's CDR3 is CASGTGDSGNTLYF. The sequenced CDR3 bases are TGTGCCAGCGGGACAGGGGATTCTGGAAATACGCTCTAT.

As for this clone: The genes are named according to mouse. Partial CDR3 DNA: TGCACCTGCAGTGAGGGGCGCAATTCGCCCCTCTAC. This sequence encodes CTCSEGRNSPLY. The CDR3, in full, reads CTCSEGRNSPLYF. The chain combines TRBV1 with TRBJ1-6; D may be TRBD1 (5 bases). The CDR3 goes on 1 residue after the read ends, and that part is filled in from the germline J gene. TRBJ1-6 carries the ORF label, with uncertain function. Germline assignment: CDR1 NSQYPW and CDR2 LRSPGD (reference sequence). The CDR3 has 13 residues. V was cut by 4 bases and J by 7 bases, with 8 bases left in between.

This clone was seen only a few times. Here the gene names and germline are mouse. The DNA ends 1 residue before the CDR3 does, and the rest of the CDR3 is filled in from the germline J gene. This chain links TRBV2 with TRBJ1-2, with no clear D. The germline V and J ends were trimmed by 5 bases and 1 base, with 8 bases remaining between them. This CDR3 is built from 13 residues. Germline-derived CDR1 and CDR2 are LGHNA and YSYQKL. The DNA read from the CDR3 is TGTGCCAGCAGCGTGGACCTAAACTCCGACTACACC. Amino acid sequence: CASSVDLNSDYT. In full, the CDR3 is CASSVDLNSDYTF.

Points on this clone: Gene names denote mouse genes. The CDR3 DNA, read in part, is TGTGCTAGCAGTAGAATCAGCCACACAGAAGTCTTC. Protein sequence: CASSRISHTEVF. The entire CDR3 protein is CASSRISHTEVFF. V is TRBV17 and J is TRBJ1-1; no clear D gene. The read ends 1 residue shy of where the CDR3 ends; the end is completed using the germline J gene. CDR1 is MNHDT, CDR2 YYDKIL, per germline. The CDR3 is 13 amino acids. V gave up 2 bases and J gave up 3 bases, with 7 bases separating them.

A word on this clone: Any gene name here is a mouse gene name. The read ends 1 residue early relative to the CDR3; the germline J gene fills the gap. The chain links TRBV19 to TRBJ2-2; 9 bases map to TRBD1. Trimming took 0 bases from V and 2 from J; bases not matched to a gene: 2. Germline V gene sequence: CDR1 FNHDT, CDR2 SITEND (reference sequence). The CDR3 consists of 16 residues. This chain's CDR3 is CASSIDRGRNTGQLYF. The sequenced part of the CDR3 DNA is TGTGCCAGCAGTATAGACAGGGGGCGGAACACCGGGCAGCTCTAC.

About this clone: Mouse gene names apply. The read finishes 1 residue shy of the CDR3 end, and the germline J gene is used to complete it. The chain has TRBV16 and TRBJ1-4, with D perhaps matching TRBD1 (6 bases). V lost 0 bases to trimming and J lost 4 bases, with 9 bases between them. The CDR3 spans 15 residues. Germline lookup yields CDR1 SGHSA and CDR2 FRNQAP. CDR3: CASSLDGGDNERLFF. The covered CDR3 bases are TGTGCAAGCAGCTTAGATGGGGGCGACAACGAAAGATTATTT.

Only one count was recorded for this clone. Gene names denote mouse genes. The sequence runs out 1 residue before the end of the CDR3; the remainder is reconstructed from the germline J gene. The V call is TRBV13-2, the J call TRBJ1-2; the D is unclear. Germline CDR1 and CDR2: NNHNN and SYGAGS (reference sequence). The CDR3 consists of 11 residues. Between the trimmed V and J ends, which lost 3 bases and 7 bases, there was a span of 7 bases. CDR3 loop: CASGVGRDYTF. The CDR3 DNA, read in part, is TGTGCCAGCGGTGTTGGCCGCGACTACACC.

A note on this clone: Genes and germline come from the mouse. Read sequence stops 1 residue before the CDR3 end, and the germline J gene provides the missing end. The rearrangement links TRBV12-1 to TRBJ2-5; D might be TRBD1 or TRBD2, each matching 5 bases. V lost 8 bases, J lost 2 bases, and 13 bases lay in between. The CDR3 runs 13 residues. The germline V gene encodes CDR1 SGHSN and CDR2 HYEKVE. The sequenced CDR3 bases are TGTGCCACCGGCCGGGGGATCCAAGACACCCAGTAC. It codes for CATGRGIQDTQY. In full, the CDR3 is CATGRGIQDTQYF.

Comment on this clone: Gene names and germline match the mouse. The sequence runs out 1 residue before the end of the CDR3; the remainder is reconstructed from the germline J gene. V usage is TRBV5 and J usage is TRBJ2-2; the match to TRBD2 covers 14 bases. Trimming cost V 1 base and J 6 bases; bases outside gene matches: 4. Per germline, CDR1 LGHNA and CDR2 YNLKQL (reference sequence). The CDR3 consists of 17 residues. CDR3 DNA, as far as it was read: TGTGCCAGCAGCCAAGCCGGGACTGGGGGGGCGCCCGGGCAGCTCTAC. Translated, it gives CASSQAGTGGAPGQLY. The whole CDR3 sequence is CASSQAGTGGAPGQLYF.

A word on this clone: Gene names follow the mouse nomenclature. Read coverage stops 1 residue before the CDR3 terminus; the germline J gene supplies the remainder. The chain joins TRBV4 to TRBJ2-5, with 9 bases fitting TRBD2. The junction had 4 bases not matched to a gene; V was cut back by 4 bases and J by 2 bases. The germline V gene has CDR1 LGHDT and CDR2 YNNKQL (reference sequence). This CDR3 comprises 15 residues. The covered CDR3 bases are TGTGCCAGCAGCTGGACTGGGGTGATCCAAGACACCCAGTAC. The encoded protein is CASSWTGVIQDTQY. The complete CDR3 protein is CASSWTGVIQDTQYF.